The rows below give T cell receptor beta chains drawn from one sample of a study of blood T cell repertoires in COVID-19. The method was immunoSEQ multiplex PCR; TCRdb's version includes in-frame clones alone and lacks a portion of them. The sample yields around 140,000 clones, roughly 80% seen once. The source material was peripheral blood. The source of these receptors is a woman aged 50 to 60 with active or convalescent COVID-19. Each CDR3 is given with its conserved first and last residue. The D gene is left open where the match is weak. Some rows have no size entry. The others give once, few or many, or a class for an expanded clone.

V	D	size	J	CDR3	DNA
TRBV19	TRBD2	NA	TRBJ2-7	CASSLTSGASSYEQYF	TGTGCCAGTAGCCTGACTAGCGGGGCCAGCTCCTACGAGCAGTACTTC
TRBV28	NA	NA	TRBJ2-6	CASSFQGIGKSGANVLTF	TGTGCCAGCAGTTTTCAGGGGATAGGGAAGTCTGGGGCCAACGTCCTGACTTTC
TRBV7-2	NA	NA	TRBJ1-3	CASSPTGSGNTIYF	TGTGCCAGCAGCCCTACAGGGTCTGGAAACACCATATATTTT
TRBV28	TRBD1	NA	TRBJ2-2	CASTTRDRVNTGELFF	TGTGCCAGCACCACCCGGGACAGGGTGAACACCGGGGAGCTGTTTTTT
TRBV5-1	NA	once	TRBJ2-3	CASSLGAASDTQYF	TGCGCCAGCAGCTTGGGAGCGGCCTCAGATACGCAGTATTTT
TRBV7-9	TRBD1	NA	TRBJ1-3	CASSLGQGGNTIYF	TGTGCCAGCAGCCTGGGACAGGGGGGAAACACCATATATTTT
TRBV12-3/TRBV12-4	NA	once	TRBJ1-2	CASGDRPPGYTF	TGTGCCAGCGGAGACAGGCCCCCAGGCTACACCTTC
TRBV4-1	NA	NA	TRBJ2-1	CASSQESSSGSYNEQFF	TGCGCCAGCAGCCAAGAATCGTCGTCAGGGTCCTACAATGAGCAGTTCTTC
TRBV7-2	TRBD1	NA	TRBJ1-1	CASSDRQGRKAFF	TGTGCCAGCAGCGATCGACAGGGGAGAAAGGCTTTCTTT
TRBV9	NA	NA	TRBJ1-2	CASSVGLSGGYTF	TGTGCCAGCAGCGTAGGTCTCTCAGGTGGCTACACCTTC
TRBV9	TRBD1	NA	TRBJ1-2	CASSVTGDRAGYGYTF	TGTGCCAGCAGCGTAACTGGGGACAGGGCTGGCTATGGCTACACCTTC
TRBV5-1	TRBD1	NA	TRBJ2-7	CASSRTGVFGEQYF	TGCGCCAGCAGTAGGACAGGGGTTTTTGGGGAGCAGTACTTC
TRBV30	NA	NA	TRBJ2-3	CAWIGGGPRYTQYF	TGTGCCTGGATAGGGGGAGGGCCTCGATATACGCAGTATTTT
TRBV18	NA	NA	TRBJ1-2	CASSPPAGVHGYTF	TGTGCCAGCTCACCGCCGGCAGGGGTGCATGGCTACACCTTC
TRBV25-1	NA	NA	TRBJ1-5	CASSGRGNSNQPQHF	TGTGCCAGCAGTGGACGGGGGAATAGCAATCAGCCCCAGCATTTT
TRBV19	TRBD2	NA	TRBJ2-1	CASSITSGRRNEQFF	TGTGCCAGTAGCATTACTAGCGGGAGGAGGAATGAGCAGTTCTTC
TRBV7-6	NA	NA	TRBJ2-2	CASSWDIPANTGELFF	TGTGCCAGCAGCTGGGACATACCGGCGAACACCGGGGAGCTGTTTTTT
TRBV6-6	TRBD2	NA	TRBJ2-3	CASSPTPPTSGGSDTQYF	TGTGCCAGCAGTCCGACGCCCCCGACTAGCGGGGGATCAGATACGCAGTATTTT
TRBV7-8	NA	NA	TRBJ1-5	CASSPTESNQPQHF	TGTGCCAGCAGCCCAACGGAGAGCAATCAGCCCCAGCATTTT
TRBV7-2	TRBD1	NA	TRBJ2-1	CASSLGRGSHEQFF	TGTGCCAGCAGCTTGGGCAGGGGGTCACATGAGCAGTTCTTC
TRBV4-2	NA	NA	TRBJ1-4	CASSLLTGPPNEKLFF	TGTGCCAGCAGCCTGCTCACAGGGCCTCCTAATGAAAAACTGTTTTTT
TRBV28	TRBD2	NA	TRBJ2-7	CATRTGTNIYEQYF	TGTGCCACCCGGACCGGGACTAATATTTACGAGCAGTACTTC
TRBV24-1	NA	NA	TRBJ2-7	CATSDATYYEQYF	TGTGCCACCAGTGATGCGACTTACTACGAGCAGTACTTC
TRBV7-2	TRBD1	NA	TRBJ1-2	CASSLNRGRYGYTF	TGTGCCAGCAGCTTAAACAGGGGAAGGTATGGCTACACCTTC
TRBV28	NA	NA	TRBJ1-2	CASTLVGGYGYTF	TGTGCCAGCACCCTAGTGGGGGGGTATGGCTACACCTTC
TRBV24-1	NA	NA	TRBJ2-2	CATSGGAGRTGELFF	TGTGCCACCAGTGGTGGGGCGGGGAGGACCGGGGAGCTGTTTTTT
TRBV19	NA	once	TRBJ2-1	CASSISTTNNEQFF	TGTGCCAGTAGTATAAGTACTACAAACAATGAGCAGTTCTTC
TRBV4-1	NA	NA	TRBJ2-1	CASSQDFGGEQFF	TGCGCCAGCAGCCAAGATTTCGGCGGGGAGCAGTTCTTC
TRBV10-3	NA	NA	TRBJ2-7	CAISDVRQGWNEQYF	TGTGCCATCAGTGATGTTCGCCAGGGGTGGAACGAGCAGTACTTC
TRBV4-3	TRBD2	NA	TRBJ2-2	CASSQDKLAGAGGELFF	TGCGCCAGCAGCCAAGACAAACTAGCGGGGGCTGGCGGGGAGCTGTTTTTT
TRBV29-1	NA	NA	TRBJ1-1	CSVEPSAGGTEAFF	TGCAGCGTTGAACCGTCGGCTGGGGGGACTGAAGCTTTCTTT
TRBV25-1	TRBD1	NA	TRBJ1-2	CASSDWGTAYGYTF	TGTGCCAGCAGTGATTGGGGGACAGCCTATGGCTACACCTTC
TRBV7-2	NA	NA	TRBJ1-1	CASSRQVNTEAFF	TGTGCCAGCAGTAGACAGGTGAACACTGAAGCTTTCTTT
TRBV12-5	TRBD2	few	TRBJ2-1	CASGLVLERGASNEQFF	TGTGCTAGTGGTTTGGTATTAGAGCGGGGGGCCTCCAATGAGCAGTTCTTC
TRBV7-9	TRBD1	NA	TRBJ2-5	CASSLATGGETQYF	TGTGCCAGCAGCTTGGCGACAGGGGGCGAGACCCAGTACTTC
TRBV11-2	NA	once	TRBJ1-2	CASSLESTPLYGYTF	TGTGCCAGCAGCTTAGAAAGTACACCGTTATATGGCTACACCTTC
TRBV6-1	NA	NA	TRBJ1-5	CASSDGARPRQPQHF	TGTGCCAGCAGTGATGGGGCCCGACCGAGACAGCCCCAGCATTTT
TRBV6-5	NA	NA	TRBJ2-3	CASSSGLETDTQYF	TGTGCCAGCAGTTCAGGGCTTGAGACAGATACGCAGTATTTT
TRBV7-2	NA	NA	TRBJ1-4	CASSWTVGYEKLFF	TGTGCCAGCAGCTGGACAGTGGGGTATGAAAAACTGTTTTTT
TRBV5-6	NA	NA	TRBJ2-3	CASSQTNDTGRGSTDTQYF	TGTGCCAGCAGCCAGACGAATGATACAGGGAGGGGGAGCACAGATACGCAGTATTTT
TRBV5-8	NA	NA	TRBJ1-5	CASSLGQKINQPQHF	TGTGCCAGCAGCTTGGGGCAGAAAATCAATCAGCCCCAGCATTTT
TRBV19	NA	NA	TRBJ1-5	CASSISGRALGQPQHF	TGTGCCAGTAGTATAAGCGGGAGGGCATTGGGACAGCCCCAGCATTTT
TRBV19	NA	many	TRBJ1-1	CASSPQGFMNTEAFF	TGTGCCAGTAGTCCTCAGGGGTTCATGAACACTGAAGCTTTCTTT
TRBV7-2	TRBD2	NA	TRBJ2-3	CASSLNSGRSSTDTQYF	TGTGCCAGCAGCCTAAATAGCGGGAGATCCAGCACAGATACGCAGTATTTT
TRBV10-3	NA	NA	TRBJ1-4	CAISPLMLGENEKLFF	TGTGCCATCAGCCCTCTGATGCTCGGGGAAAATGAAAAACTGTTTTTT
TRBV6-6	NA	NA	TRBJ1-1	CASLNTGLGTEAFF	TGTGCCTCCTTGAACACAGGGTTGGGGACTGAAGCTTTCTTT
TRBV6-5	TRBD1	NA	TRBJ1-2	CASSPGQGSYGYTF	TGTGCCAGCAGCCCGGGACAGGGGTCTTATGGCTACACCTTC
TRBV4-1	TRBD1	NA	TRBJ2-5	CASSRGTGDQETQYF	TGCGCCAGCAGCCGCGGGACAGGGGACCAAGAGACCCAGTACTTC
TRBV12-5	TRBD2	NA	TRBJ2-7	CARGTSGSSYEQYF	TGTGCTAGGGGGACTAGCGGGAGCTCCTACGAGCAGTACTTC
TRBV2	TRBD1	NA	TRBJ1-1	CASSPDRTTHEAFF	TGTGCCAGCAGTCCGGACAGGACGACCCATGAAGCTTTCTTT
TRBV11-2	TRBD1	NA	TRBJ2-7	CASSASGQGSEQYF	TGTGCCAGCAGCGCGTCGGGACAGGGTAGCGAGCAGTACTTC
TRBV7-8	NA	NA	TRBJ2-7	CASSGGLGGYEQYF	TGTGCCAGCAGCGGAGGGTTGGGGGGCTACGAGCAGTACTTC